This T cell receptor beta chain emerged from a study of PD-L1 blockade in urothelial cancer. Overall study: Intravenous atezolizumab, 1,200 mg every 3 weeks, was begun by patients in the mid-2010s. Bladder-origin urothelial cancer in males covered about 90% of the roughly 30 patients. Blood samples had a median of roughly 140,000 T cells. Earlier, patients had received 0 to 3 chemotherapy regimens.

Germline trimming cut 3 bases from V and 2 bases from J; bases unmatched to any gene: 5. Germline CDR1 KGHSH, CDR2 LQKENI. The CDR3 loop spans 17 amino acids. The method was immunoSEQ multiplex PCR; TCRdb's version includes in-frame clones alone and lacks a portion of them. The data contain tens of thousands of clones, around four fifths of them singletons. This clonotype was obtained from a man in his 70s with urothelial cancer. V gene TRBV18 combines with J gene TRBJ1-4; 11 bases map to TRBD1. This specimen consisted of PBMCs, obtained around atezolizumab (anti-PD-L1) treatment. CDR3: CASSPRGQGATNEKLFF. DNA of the CDR3: TGTGCCAGCTCACCGAGAGGACAGGGGGCGACTAATGAAAAACTGTTTTTT.